These T cell receptor beta chains were read from a single sample in a study of T cell repertoires in cytomegalovirus infection. TCRdb re-analysed the reads in MiXCR, keeping a single row per CDR3 protein. Among 490,000 or so distinct CDR3 sequences, around 10% were seen once, and the ten largest hold roughly a tenth. Sequencing was performed on PBMCs. Receptors were obtained from a human donor in good health (CMV status not recorded). Some clones in this sample may be carry-over from other donors' samples. Both conserved end residues are part of each CDR3. The D gene is left open where the match is weak. Some rows have no size entry. The others give once, few or many, or a class for an expanded clone.

clone_size j_call v_call d_call cdr3_nt cdr3_aa
many TRBJ1-1 TRBV6-6 NA TGTGCCAGCAGCCTAGAACCTGCGGAACACCAGAACACTGAAGCTTTCTTT CASSLEPAEHQNTEAFF
many TRBJ2-1 TRBV5-1 NA TGTGCCAGCAGTCTTAGCGGAATCTCCTACAATGAGCAGTTCTTC CASSLSGISYNEQFF
many TRBJ1-2 TRBV20-1 NA TGCAGTGCTAGACCCGGACGCTATCGGGAGGGCTACACCTTC CSARPGRYREGYTF
NA TRBJ2-3 TRBV29-1 NA TGCAGCACATCAATGGGCGGGTGGGGGGAAGATACGCAGTATTTT CSTSMGGWGEDTQYF
NA TRBJ1-6 TRBV7-6 NA TGTGCCAGCAGCTTAGTAGGGGGGCCCAAGTCGGATTCACCCCTCCACTTT CASSLVGGPKSDSPLHF
once TRBJ1-1 TRBV5-1 NA TGCGCCAGCAGCGCCCTACAGGGACCGTCTGAAGCTTTCTTT CASSALQGPSEAFF
many TRBJ2-7 TRBV6-1 TRBD1 TGTGCCAGCAGTGAAGGGGACAGGCAGTACTTC CASSEGDRQYF
many TRBJ1-6 TRBV18 TRBD1 TGTGCCAGCTCACCGAATCCGGGACAGGGGGGTTCACCCCTCCACTTT CASSPNPGQGGSPLHF
NA TRBJ2-7 TRBV3-1 TRBD2 TGTGCCAGCAGCCAAGTCTGGATAGGACTAGCGGGCTCCTACGAGCAGTACTTC CASSQVWIGLAGSYEQYF
many TRBJ2-2 TRBV19 NA TGTGCCAGTAGTATAAGGCGGCGAGGATGGAACACCGGGGAGCTGTTTTTT CASSIRRRGWNTGELFF
many TRBJ2-7 TRBV20-1 TRBD1 TGCAGTGCTAGAGAGCTCAGGGGGCCGTACGAGCAGTACTTC CSARELRGPYEQYF
many TRBJ2-3 TRBV7-3 NA TGTGCCAGCAGCTATACCAAAACAGATACGCAGTATTTT CASSYTKTDTQYF
many TRBJ1-5 TRBV19 NA TGTGCCAGTACCCGAGAGAGGGGAGCCCAGCATTTT CASTRERGAQHF
many TRBJ1-1 TRBV12-3/TRBV12-4 NA TGTGCCAGCAGTTTATCTGGATCCATGAACACTGAAGCTTTCTTT CASSLSGSMNTEAFF
many TRBJ2-7 TRBV2 NA TGTGCCAGCAGTGAGTTCCGGGGCTACGAGCAGTACTTC CASSEFRGYEQYF
many TRBJ1-2 TRBV7-9 TRBD1 TGTGCCAGCAGCCCTTCCGGGACAGGAATCTATGGCTACACCTTC CASSPSGTGIYGYTF
NA TRBJ2-3 TRBV5-1 NA TGCGCCAGCAGCCCGGGGGACGGACAAGATACGCAGTATTTT CASSPGDGQDTQYF
few TRBJ1-1 TRBV15 TRBD1 TGTGCCACCAGCCGGGACAGAGCCTCCGTCACTGAAGCTTTCTTT CATSRDRASVTEAFF
NA TRBJ2-3 TRBV27 TRBD2 TGTGCCAGCAGTCCGTCTTCTGGACTAGCGGGAGGGCGTAGAGATACGCAGTATTTT CASSPSSGLAGGRRDTQYF
few TRBJ2-1 TRBV24-1 TRBD2 TGTGCCACCAGTGATTGGACTAGCGGGAGTTATGAGCAGTTCTTC CATSDWTSGSYEQFF
few TRBJ1-5 TRBV20-1 NA TGCAGTGCCCGAGGGTCGTATAGCAATCAGCCCCAGCATTTT CSARGSYSNQPQHF
many TRBJ2-7 TRBV6-1 TRBD1 TGTGCCAGTTCCGGGACAGCCTCCTACGAGCAGTACTTC CASSGTASYEQYF
many TRBJ2-7 TRBV7-2 NA TGTGCCAGCAGCCCCGTCAGGGCCTACGAGCAGTACTTC CASSPVRAYEQYF
many TRBJ2-1 TRBV29-1 TRBD2 TGCAGCGTTGCGATAAGAGTAGCGGGAGTTAAAGTAGCCTACAATGAGCAGTTCTTC CSVAIRVAGVKVAYNEQFF
many TRBJ2-7 TRBV20-1 TRBD2 TGCAGTGCCCGGGGGTCCGGGACTAGCGGGAGGACCTACGAGCAGTACTTC CSARGSGTSGRTYEQYF
few TRBJ1-4 TRBV7-9 NA TGTGCCAGCAGCCGGAACTCCGCGGCTAATGAAAAACTGTTTTTT CASSRNSAANEKLFF
many TRBJ2-7 TRBV12-3/TRBV12-4 NA TGTGCCAGCAGTCTAAAGACCGAGCAGTACTTC CASSLKTEQYF
many TRBJ2-5 TRBV15 NA TGTGCCACCAGCAGAGACCCGAGGAGAAGAGAGACCCAGTACTTC CATSRDPRRRETQYF
many TRBJ2-1 TRBV25-1 NA TGTGCCAGCAAGCAGGCAGGGAGTAAGAATGAGCAGTTCTTC CASKQAGSKNEQFF
many TRBJ2-6 TRBV7-8 NA TGTGCCAGCAGCTCCTGGTCCTCTGGGGCCAACGTCCTGACTTTC CASSSWSSGANVLTF
many TRBJ1-3 TRBV7-8 NA TGTGCCAGCAGCTTAGCAGGCGGGGACCTCTCTGGAAACACCATATATTTT CASSLAGGDLSGNTIYF
many TRBJ2-7 TRBV10-3 TRBD1 TGTGCCATCAGTGGGGGGACAGCCTCCCGAGGGGAGCAGTACTTC CAISGGTASRGEQYF
few TRBJ2-7 TRBV30 NA TGTGCCTGGAGTTTTGTCTCCAACGAGCAGTACTTC CAWSFVSNEQYF